What follows is one TCR beta chain and its context. The PCR used 60 Vbeta and 13 Jbeta primers. Generated by immunoSEQ multiplex PCR, the TCRdb table keeps only in-frame clones and is missing some. The sample contains tens of thousands of clones, almost 85% of which appear only once. This record belongs to a study of cytomegalovirus exposure and HLA in healthy donors. Specimen: PBMCs. The receptor comes from a man in his fifties or sixties in good health and CMV-seronegative.

CDR3 residues: CSSRADTQYF. The DNA of the CDR3 is TGCAGTAGTCGAGCAGATACGCAGTATTTT. The chain joins TRBV20-1 to TRBJ2-3; no clear D gene. Trimming stripped 8 bases from V and 4 bases from J, with 7 bases between. This CDR3 has 10 amino acids. Per the germline V gene, CDR1 is DFQATT and CDR2 is SNEGSKA (reference sequence).